The clone carrying this T cell receptor beta chain came up a few times. Its specificity is unknown. Sequencing targeted expressed TCRB transcripts, as all isolated RNA had been reverse transcribed. Clones were sequenced by immunoSEQ multiplex PCR, and TCRdb holds only the in-frame ones, with some missing. Among about 660,000 clones listed, over 12% were seen once. The entry originates in a study of beta chain features in type 1 diabetes. General study results and limits: In every one of the four CD4+ subsets, TCRB CDR3s were moderately but significantly shorter in Type 1 diabetes patients. Any HLA type influence on TCRB rearrangement was left unresolved here. Among patients, naive, central memory and Treg TCRB repertoires appeared more similar than among healthy donors.

The sample was naive CD4+ T cells from blood. This clonotype was obtained from a man younger than 30 with type 1 diabetes.

CDR3 amino acids: CSAKAEAFF. The CDR3 DNA reads as TGCAGTGCTAAGGCTGAAGCTTTCTTT. J is TRBJ1-1 and V is TRBV20-1; D ambiguous. This CDR3 is 9 amino acids long. The germline CDR1 and CDR2 sequences are DFQATT and SNEGSKA (reference sequence). The V and J ends lost 4 bases and 6 bases respectively, with 3 bases between them.